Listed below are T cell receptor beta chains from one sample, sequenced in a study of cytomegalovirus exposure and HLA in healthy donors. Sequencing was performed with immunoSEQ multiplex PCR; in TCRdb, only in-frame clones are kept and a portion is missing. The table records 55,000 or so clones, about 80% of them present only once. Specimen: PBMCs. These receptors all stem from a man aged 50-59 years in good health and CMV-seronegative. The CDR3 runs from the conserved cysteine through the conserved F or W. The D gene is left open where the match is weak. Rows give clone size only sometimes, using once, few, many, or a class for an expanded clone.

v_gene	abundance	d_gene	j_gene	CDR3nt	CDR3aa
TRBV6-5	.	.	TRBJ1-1	TGTGCCAGCAGTTACAACAGGGTTGTCACTGAAGCTTTCTTT	CASSYNRVVTEAFF
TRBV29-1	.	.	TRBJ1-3	TGCAGCGTTGAAAACAGGGCTGGAAACACCATATATTTT	CSVENRAGNTIYF
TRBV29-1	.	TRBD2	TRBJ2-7	TGCAGCCCCACTAGCGGGGTTCGCAGCTCCTACGAGCAGTACTTC	CSPTSGVRSSYEQYF
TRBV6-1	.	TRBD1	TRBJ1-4	TGTGCCAGCAGTCTGGACAGGGTAGGAAATGAAAAACTGTTTTTT	CASSLDRVGNEKLFF
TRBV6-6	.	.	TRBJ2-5	TGTGCCAGCAGTTACAGGAAAAGGACAGCCCTAAAGACCCAGTACTTC	CASSYRKRTALKTQYF
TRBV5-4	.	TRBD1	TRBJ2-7	TGTGCCAGCAGCCATCAGACAGGGGAGTACGAGCAGTACTTC	CASSHQTGEYEQYF
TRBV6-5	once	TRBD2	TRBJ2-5	TGTGCCAGCAGCAGGACTAGCGGGGAGGTAGAGACCCAGTACTTC	CASSRTSGEVETQYF
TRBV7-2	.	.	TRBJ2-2	TGTGCCAGCAGCGTAACTAGTAGCACCGGGGAGCTGTTTTTT	CASSVTSSTGELFF
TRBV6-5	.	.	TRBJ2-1	TGTGCCAGCAGGAATAGGGGGGGCGGTAACAATGAGCAGTTCTTC	CASRNRGGGNNEQFF
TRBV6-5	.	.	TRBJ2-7	TGTGCCAGCAGTCAAGGAGGGTCCTACGAGCAGTACTTC	CASSQGGSYEQYF
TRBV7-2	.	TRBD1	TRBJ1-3	TGTGCCAGCAGCGCGACAGGGGCTGGAAACACCATATATTTT	CASSATGAGNTIYF
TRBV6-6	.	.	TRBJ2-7	TGTGCCAGCAGCCTCCGGGAGAGCCCCTACGAGCAGTACTTC	CASSLRESPYEQYF
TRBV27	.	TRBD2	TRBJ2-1	TGTGCCAGCAGTTACCACGGACTAGCGGGACCCTACAATGAGCAGTTCTTC	CASSYHGLAGPYNEQFF
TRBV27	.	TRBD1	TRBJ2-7	TGTGCCAGCAGTCCTGACAGGGGTTACTACGAGCAGTACTTC	CASSPDRGYYEQYF
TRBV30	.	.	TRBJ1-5	TGTGCCTGGAGTGGGGGGCGAGGGCAGCCCCAGCATTTT	CAWSGGRGQPQHF
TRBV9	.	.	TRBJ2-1	TGTGCCAGCGCGGTCGGCAATGAGCAGTTCTTC	CASAVGNEQFF
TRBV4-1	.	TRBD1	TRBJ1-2	TGCGCCAGCAGCCAAGATCTTGACAGGGGGAGAGGCTACACCTTC	CASSQDLDRGRGYTF
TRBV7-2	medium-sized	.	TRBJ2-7	TGTGCCAGCAGTCCTCCTCTAACCTCCGCCTACGAGCAGTACTTC	CASSPPLTSAYEQYF
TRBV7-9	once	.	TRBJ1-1	TGTGCCAGCAGCTTAGTAGGGGGATCCTCGAACACTGAAGCTTTCTTT	CASSLVGGSSNTEAFF
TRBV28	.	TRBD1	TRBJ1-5	TGTGCCAGCAGTTTTCCCCTGGCGAAAAACAGGGGAAACAATCAGCCCCAGCATTTT	CASSFPLAKNRGNNQPQHF
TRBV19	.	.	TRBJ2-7	TGTGCCAGTAGTATAGCCGGCGAGCAGTACTTC	CASSIAGEQYF
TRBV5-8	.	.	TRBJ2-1	TGTGCCAGCAGCTCCGGCAGGGGCTTTGATTATGAGCAGTTCTTC	CASSSGRGFDYEQFF
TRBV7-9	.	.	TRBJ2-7	TGTGCCAGCAGCTCAACAGGGTTTGGCTACGAGCAGTACTTC	CASSSTGFGYEQYF
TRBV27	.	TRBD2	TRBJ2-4	TGTGCCAGCAGTTTATCTAGCGGGGGCCCCGGGGCCAAAAACATTCAGTACTTC	CASSLSSGGPGAKNIQYF
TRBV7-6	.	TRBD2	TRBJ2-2	TGTGCCAGCAGCTTGCGCCCGCGGACTAGCGGGAACACCGGGGAGCTGTTTTTT	CASSLRPRTSGNTGELFF
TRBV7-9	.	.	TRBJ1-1	TGTGCCAGCAGCCCATCTCCAGGGCTTTCATCGAACACTGAAGCTTTCTTT	CASSPSPGLSSNTEAFF
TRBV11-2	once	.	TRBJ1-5	TGTGCCAGCCCACCCGTCAGGGGCGGCGTTTTTAGCAATCAGCCCCAGCATTTT	CASPPVRGGVFSNQPQHF
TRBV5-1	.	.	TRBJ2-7	TGCGCCAGCAGCTTCGAGGCAGAGGGAGAATACGAGCAGTACTTC	CASSFEAEGEYEQYF
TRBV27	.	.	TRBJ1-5	TGTGCCAGCAGTTTGTCCGCCGGGGGAGGCAATCAGCCCCAGCATTTT	CASSLSAGGGNQPQHF
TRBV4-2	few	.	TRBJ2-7	TGTGCCAGCAGCCAAGATACTGGGATGGGGGGGGGCGCCTACGAGCAGTACTTC	CASSQDTGMGGGAYEQYF
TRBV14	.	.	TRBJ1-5	TGTGCCAGCAGCCAAGGAGGGAATCAGCCCCAGCATTTT	CASSQGGNQPQHF
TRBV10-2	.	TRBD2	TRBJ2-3	TGCGCCAGCAGTGATTCCGCAGCGGGGGGATCAGATACGCAGTATTTT	CASSDSAAGGSDTQYF
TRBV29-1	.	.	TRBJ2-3	TGCAGCGTTGAAGCGTTCAGGGGAACAGATACGCAGTATTTT	CSVEAFRGTDTQYF
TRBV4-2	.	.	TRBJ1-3	TGTGCCAGCAGCCAGCCACAGGGCCCCTCTGGAAACACCATATATTTT	CASSQPQGPSGNTIYF
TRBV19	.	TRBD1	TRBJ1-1	TGTGCCAGTAGTAAGCCCGGGACAGTCACTGAAGCTTTCTTT	CASSKPGTVTEAFF
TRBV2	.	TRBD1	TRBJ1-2	TGTGCCAGCAGTGAATATGGTAACAGGGGGGAATATGGCTACACCTTC	CASSEYGNRGEYGYTF
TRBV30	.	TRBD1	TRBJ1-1	TGTGCCTGGAGCATTCCGGACAGGGCCAACAAAGCTTTCTTT	CAWSIPDRANKAFF
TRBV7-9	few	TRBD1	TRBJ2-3	TGTGCCAGCAGCGACCGACAGGGACCAACGCAGTATTTT	CASSDRQGPTQYF
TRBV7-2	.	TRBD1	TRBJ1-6	TGTGCCAGCAGCTTAGCGAGACAGGGGGCGAGTAATTCACCCCTCCACTTT	CASSLARQGASNSPLHF
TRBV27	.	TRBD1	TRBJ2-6	TGTGCCAGCAGTGCGCAAGGACAGGGGTGGTCGTCTGGGGCCAACGTCCTGACTTTC	CASSAQGQGWSSGANVLTF
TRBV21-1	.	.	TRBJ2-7	TGTGCCAGCAGCCCCTTTGGGGGGCGGGGGAGGGACGAGCAGTACTTC	CASSPFGGRGRDEQYF
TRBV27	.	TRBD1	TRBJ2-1	TGTGCCAGCAGTTTACTGGGACAGGACAATGAGCAGTTCTTC	CASSLLGQDNEQFF
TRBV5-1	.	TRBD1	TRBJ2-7	TGCGCCAGCAGCCAACCGGACAGGGGATCCTACGAGCAGTACTTC	CASSQPDRGSYEQYF
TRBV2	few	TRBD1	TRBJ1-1	TGTGCCAGCAGTGTTCGACAGGGAAGTGAAGCTTTCTTT	CASSVRQGSEAFF
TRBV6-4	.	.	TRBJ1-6	TGTGCCAGCAGGAAGAGTACAGCCTATAATTCACCCCTCCACTTT	CASRKSTAYNSPLHF
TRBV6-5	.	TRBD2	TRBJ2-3	TGTGCCAGCAGTCCTAGCGGGGTCAGCACAGATACGCAGTATTTT	CASSPSGVSTDTQYF
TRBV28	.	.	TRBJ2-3	TGTGCCAGCACCCGTCAGGGTACAGATACGCAGTATTTT	CASTRQGTDTQYF
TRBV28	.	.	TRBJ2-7	TGTGCCAGCAGTAACATCTTCTACGAGCAGTACTTC	CASSNIFYEQYF
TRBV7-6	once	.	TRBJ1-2	TGTGCCAGCAGCTTAGACAACGGGGACTATGGCTACACCTTC	CASSLDNGDYGYTF
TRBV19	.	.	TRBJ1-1	TGTGCCAGTAGTACCCACTCGGGGTTAAACACTGAAGCTTTCTTT	CASSTHSGLNTEAFF
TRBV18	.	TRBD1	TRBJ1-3	TGTGCCAGCTCAAGGACAGGGGAGGCGGACACCATATATTTT	CASSRTGEADTIYF
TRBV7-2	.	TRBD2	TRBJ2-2	TGTGCCAGCAGCTCACCGGGGGGGCGGGGAACCGGGGAGCTGTTTTTT	CASSSPGGRGTGELFF
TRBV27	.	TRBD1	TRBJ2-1	TGTGCCAGCAGTGTCGGACAGGGGGCTACTCAAAATGAGCAGTTCTTC	CASSVGQGATQNEQFF
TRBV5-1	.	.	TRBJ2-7	TGCGCCAGCAGCTTGGGTGCCCCTTCTACAGGAATCCGCTCCTACGAGCAGTACTTC	CASSLGAPSTGIRSYEQYF
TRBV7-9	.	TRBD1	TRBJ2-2	TGTGCCAGCAGGCTGACAGGGGACACCGGGGAGCTGTTTTTT	CASRLTGDTGELFF
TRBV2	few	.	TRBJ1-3	TGTGCCAGCAGCCCCAGGTCTGGAAACACCATATATTTT	CASSPRSGNTIYF
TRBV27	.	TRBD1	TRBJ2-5	TGTGCCAGCAGTTGGACAGGGGCCCAAGGGACCCAGTACTTC	CASSWTGAQGTQYF
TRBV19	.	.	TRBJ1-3	TGTGCCGGCAGAAGCTCTGGAAACACCATATATTTT	CAGRSSGNTIYF
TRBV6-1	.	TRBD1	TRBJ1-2	TGTGCCATTGGGACAGGGCCTGGCTACACCTTC	CAIGTGPGYTF
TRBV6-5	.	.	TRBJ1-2	TGTGCCAGCAGTAATGAACAGTCCTATGGCTACACCTTC	CASSNEQSYGYTF